A single sample gave rise to the 9 T cell receptor beta chains below, sequenced in a study of shared clonotypes between healthy human individuals. Clones were sequenced by immunoSEQ multiplex PCR, and TCRdb holds only the in-frame ones, with some missing. The sample has roughly 500,000 clones, roughly 95% seen once. Sample: naive CD4+ T cells sorted from blood. Subset described: CD45RA+ positively selected. The receptor set was obtained from a woman under 40 in good health.

The rearrangement joins TRBV11-2 to TRBJ2-7; no clear D. The CDR3 has 12 amino acids. Germline CDR1 is SGHAT and CDR2 is FQNNGV. Trimming took 3 bases from V and 3 from J, leaving 6 bases between them. The CDR3, as DNA: TGTGCCAGCAGCTTGGGTATCTACGAGCAGTACTTC. It is translated as CASSLGIYEQYF.

The chain links TRBV20-1 to TRBJ1-1; D is uncertain. The germline V gene encodes CDR1 DFQATT and CDR2 SNEGSKA (reference sequence). The CDR3 extends over 9 amino acids. V was trimmed by 5 bases and J by 11 bases, leaving 9 bases between them. This CDR3 reads CSAWRRAFF. Written as DNA, the CDR3 is TGCAGTGCTTGGAGGAGGGCTTTCTTT.

This chain links TRBV2 with TRBJ2-1; 8 bases match TRBD1. The CDR3 is made up of 14 amino acids. The ends lost 6 bases at V and 1 base at J; junction bases unmatched: 2. Germline loops: CDR1 SNHLY, CDR2 FYNNEI. CDR3 sequence reads: CASRGDRSYNEQFF. CDR3 nucleotides: TGTGCCAGCAGGGGGGACAGGTCCTACAATGAGCAGTTCTTC. Full variable domain (outside the CDR3, taken from reference TRBV2 and TRBJ2-1): EPEVTQTPSHQVTQMGQEVILRCVPISNHLYFYWYRQILGQKVEFLVSFYNNEISEKSEIFDDQFSVERPDGSNFTLKIRSTKLEDSAMYFCASRGDRSYNEQFFGPGTRLTVL.

The rearrangement uses TRBV7-2 and TRBJ2-7; 7 bases map to TRBD2. The V segment lost 1 base and the J segment 0 bases; nucleotides outside the gene matches: 6. The germline gives CDR1 SGHTA, CDR2 FQGNSA. The CDR3 has 16 amino acids. The CDR3 protein is CASSLGSAGRSYEQYF. Here the CDR3 DNA reads TGTGCCAGCAGCTTAGGTTCAGCGGGACGCTCCTACGAGCAGTACTTC.

CDR3 sequence: CSVPGPGNEKLFF. CDR3 nucleotides: TGCAGCGTTCCGGGCCCCGGTAATGAAAAACTGTTTTTT. The chain recombines TRBV29-1 with TRBJ1-4; D ambiguous. V lost 5 bases and J 4 bases, leaving 11 bases between the germline ends. This CDR3 has 13 residues. Germline assignment: CDR1 SQVTM and CDR2 ANQGSEA. The full variable domain, rest sourced from reference TRBV29-1 and TRBJ1-4, is SAVISQKPSRDICQRGTSLTIQCQVDSQVTMMFWYRQQPGQSLTLIATANQGSEATYESGFVIDKFPISRPNLTFSTLTVSNMSPEDSSIYLCSVPGPGNEKLFFGSGTQLSVL.

The rearrangement joins TRBV6-1 to TRBJ1-2; 10 bases are a match to TRBD1. The V segment lost 7 bases and the J segment 3 bases; nucleotides outside the gene matches: 8. Germline V gene lookup returns CDR1 MNHNS and CDR2 SASEGT. The CDR3 is 15 residues long. CDR3 sequence (DNA): TGTGCCAGCACTGAGGGACAGGGGCCATACTATGGCTACACCTTC. Its translation is CASTEGQGPYYGYTF.

The J gene is TRBJ2-5, the V gene TRBV10-3; a weak D match, TRBD1 (5 bases). Germline values: CDR1 ENHRY, CDR2 SYGVKD. The CDR3 consists of 13 residues. V was shortened by 8 bases and J by 1 base, with 11 bases between the two germline ends. CDR3 region: CAIGDGAQETQYF. DNA of the CDR3: TGTGCCATCGGGGATGGGGCCCAAGAGACCCAGTACTTC.

This chain joins TRBV18 and TRBJ1-4, with 9 bases matching TRBD1. Germline values: CDR1 KGHSH, CDR2 LQKENI. The V segment lost 0 bases and the J segment 5 bases; nucleotides outside the gene matches: 10. The CDR3 loop spans 18 amino acids. This chain's CDR3 is CASSPPVSSGQGNEKLFF. The CDR3 bases are TGTGCCAGCTCACCACCAGTGTCGTCAGGACAGGGGAATGAAAAACTGTTTTTT.

This clone was picked up one time. The V call is TRBV6-6, the J call TRBJ2-1; the D call may be TRBD1 or TRBD2 (5 bases each). The germline CDR1 and CDR2 sequences are MNHNY and SVGAGI (reference sequence). The CDR3 length is 14 residues. V was clipped by 6 bases and J by 9 bases, with 18 bases between them. CDR3 sequence: CASSPGTKRGEQFF. In nucleotides, the CDR3 is TGTGCCAGCAGCCCTGGGACGAAACGAGGTGAGCAGTTCTTC.